The 9 T cell receptor beta chains given below trace back to one sample, sequenced in a study of cytomegalovirus exposure and HLA in healthy donors. The primer mix had 60 Vbeta and 13 Jbeta primers. TCRdb keeps only in-frame clones here, not all; method: immunoSEQ multiplex PCR. The data contain 110,000 or so clones, 82% of them seen just once; the ten biggest clones take up around 2.7%. The sample comprised PBMCs. The origin of the receptors is a young woman in good health and CMV-seronegative.

This clone was observed a handful of times. DNA for the CDR3: TGTGCCAGCAGTCTCCCAGGACAGTCCAAAAAGGCTTTCTTT. Translation: CASSLPGQSKKAFF. This rearrangement joins TRBV28 to TRBJ1-1; the D gene is possibly TRBD1 (6 bases). V was pared by 5 bases and J by 11 bases, with 21 bases between. From germline, CDR1 is MDHEN and CDR2 SYDVKM. The CDR3 is 14 amino acids.

The V and J genes are TRBV11-2 and TRBJ2-7; TRBD2 is a possible D gene (6 bases). The V gene's germline CDR1 is SGHAT and CDR2 FQNNGV. CDR3 length equals 15 residues. The V end lost 2 bases, the J end lost 0 bases, and 11 bases lay between the germline ends. The CDR3 nucleotides are TGTGCCAGCAGCTTATCTCCGACTAGCTCCTACGAGCAGTACGTC. Its protein product is CASSLSPTSSYEQYV.

The chain recombines TRBV29-1 with TRBJ1-4, with D possibly TRBD1 on 6 matching bases. This CDR3 has 13 residues. V lost 4 bases and J 4 bases, leaving 10 bases between the germline ends. Germline V CDR1 and CDR2: SQVTM, ANQGSEA. CDR3 DNA sequence: TGCAGCGTTGGGACAGCTAATAATGAAAAACTGTTTTTT. The encoded protein is CSVGTANNEKLFF.

This chain connects TRBV6-5 to TRBJ1-5, with D possibly TRBD1 on 6 matching bases. The CDR3 is made up of 14 amino acids. Per the germline V gene, CDR1 is MNHEY and CDR2 is SVGAGI. V was cut by 6 bases and J by 1 base, with 10 bases left in between. As DNA, the CDR3 is TGTGCCAGCAGCCTGGGACAAAGCAATCAGCCCCAGCATTTT. As protein: CASSLGQSNQPQHF.

This clone turned up a few times. The genes are TRBV6-1 and TRBJ2-1; 8 bases align to TRBD2. The CDR3 consists of 15 residues. CDR1 MNHNS and CDR2 SASEGT come from the germline V gene. Germline trimming cut 2 bases from V and 3 bases from J; bases unmatched to any gene: 3. The DNA for the CDR3 is TGTGCCAGCAGTGAAAGAGCGGGAGACTACAATGAGCAGTTCTTC. This sequence encodes CASSERAGDYNEQFF.

The chain employs TRBV18 and TRBJ2-6; a possible D gene is TRBD1 (6 bases). Germline V gene sequence: CDR1 KGHSH, CDR2 LQKENI. The V gene lost 4 bases and the J gene lost 0 bases, with 10 bases spanning the gap. This CDR3 has 16 residues. CDR3 loop: CASSLDSHSGANVLTF. CDR3 nucleotides: TGTGCCAGCTCACTGGACAGCCACTCTGGGGCCAACGTCCTGACTTTC.

The chain uses TRBV5-4 and TRBJ1-2; TRBD1 might be the D (6 bases). V lost 3 bases and J lost 3, with 15 bases in between. Germline CDR1 reads SGHNT; CDR2 reads YYREEE (reference sequence). The CDR3 consists of 15 residues. CDR3 amino acids: CASSWANRVDYGYTF. In nucleotides, the CDR3 is TGTGCCAGCAGCTGGGCCAACAGGGTTGACTATGGCTACACCTTC.

The chain links TRBV7-6 to TRBJ1-1; 10 nucleotides align to TRBD1. Trimming at V came to 4 bases and at J to 7 bases, leaving 6 bases not matched to a gene. The germline V gene encodes CDR1 SGHVS and CDR2 FNYEAQ. This CDR3 is 14 amino acids long. The CDR3 region has the DNA TGTGCCAGCAGCTCAGGGACAGGGGTGATTGAAGCTTTCTTT. Translating gives CASSSGTGVIEAFF.

The chain links TRBV6-6 to TRBJ1-5; 9 bases line up with TRBD1. The J segment lost 6 bases and the V segment lost 3 bases, leaving 9 bases of the junction unmatched. The CDR3 runs 16 residues. Germline CDR1 reads MNHNY; CDR2 reads SVGAGI (reference sequence). The CDR3: CASSYPDRGAGQPQHF. The CDR3 nucleotides are TGTGCCAGCAGTTATCCGGACAGGGGAGCAGGTCAGCCCCAGCATTTT.